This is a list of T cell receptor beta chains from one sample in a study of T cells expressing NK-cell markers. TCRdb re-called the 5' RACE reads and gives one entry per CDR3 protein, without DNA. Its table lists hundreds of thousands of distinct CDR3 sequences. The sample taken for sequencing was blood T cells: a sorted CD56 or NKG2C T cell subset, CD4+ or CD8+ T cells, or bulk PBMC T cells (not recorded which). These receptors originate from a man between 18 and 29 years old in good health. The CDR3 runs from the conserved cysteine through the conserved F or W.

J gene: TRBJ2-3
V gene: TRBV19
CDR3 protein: CATMGEGADTQYF

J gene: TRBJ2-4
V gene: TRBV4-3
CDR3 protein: CASSQDLPRDIQYF

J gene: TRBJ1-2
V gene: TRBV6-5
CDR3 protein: CASSYSRAGGDYGYTF

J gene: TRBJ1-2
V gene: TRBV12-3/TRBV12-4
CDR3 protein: CASSDPRGVGGYGYTF

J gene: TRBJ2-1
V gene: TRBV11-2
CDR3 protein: CASSRPLGYDEQFF

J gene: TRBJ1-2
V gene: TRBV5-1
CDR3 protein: CASSGQPGLDGYTF

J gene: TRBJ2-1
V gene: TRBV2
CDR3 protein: CASSFSGTSFINEQFF

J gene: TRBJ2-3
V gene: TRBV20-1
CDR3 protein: CSAPLGASGRALSTDTQYF

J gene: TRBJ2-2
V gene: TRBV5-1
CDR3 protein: CASGQTGELFF

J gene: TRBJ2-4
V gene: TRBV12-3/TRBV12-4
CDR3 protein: CASSLGDAIRDIQYF

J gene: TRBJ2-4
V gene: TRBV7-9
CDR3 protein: CASSPRLAKAKNIQYF

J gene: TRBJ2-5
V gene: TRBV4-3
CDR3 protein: CASSQDPAGETQYF

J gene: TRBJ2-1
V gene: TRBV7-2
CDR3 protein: CASSQGGGTSSYNEQFF

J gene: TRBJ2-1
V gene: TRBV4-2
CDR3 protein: CASSQGTSVNEQFF

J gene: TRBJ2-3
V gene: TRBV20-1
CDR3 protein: CSAVGTLGTDTQYF

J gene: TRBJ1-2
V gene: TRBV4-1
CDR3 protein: CASSQQQYGYTF

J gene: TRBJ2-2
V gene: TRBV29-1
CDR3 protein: CSVETSGRSGELFF

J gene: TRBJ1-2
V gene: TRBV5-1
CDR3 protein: CASSLRQGAHGYTF

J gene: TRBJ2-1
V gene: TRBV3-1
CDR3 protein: CASSQEASGTHEQFF

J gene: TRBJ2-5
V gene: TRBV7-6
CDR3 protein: CASSPTGGPETQYF

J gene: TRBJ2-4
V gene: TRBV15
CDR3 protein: CATRPLAKNIQYF

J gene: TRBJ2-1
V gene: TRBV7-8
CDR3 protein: CASSQKASGNEQFF

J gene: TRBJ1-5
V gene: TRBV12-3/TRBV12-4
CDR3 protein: CASSFSGRQSPQHF

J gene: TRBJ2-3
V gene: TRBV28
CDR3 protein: CASSLFASPSTDTQYF

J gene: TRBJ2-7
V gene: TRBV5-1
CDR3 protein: CASSETGISSYEQYF

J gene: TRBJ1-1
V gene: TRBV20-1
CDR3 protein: CSASLSGGGDTEAFF